These T cell receptor beta chains were read from a single sample in a study of T cell responses to AZD1222 COVID-19 vaccine. Generated by immunoSEQ multiplex PCR, the TCRdb table keeps only in-frame clones and is missing some. The profile shows about 110,000 clones, about 92% of them singletons. Material: peripheral blood, obtained on day 0 of MenACWY control vaccination. These receptors originate from an adult in good health. Each CDR3 is given with its conserved first and last residue. A D gene is named only where the DNA matches it firmly. Where a row states a size, it is once, few, many or the class of an expanded clone; other rows omit it.

j_call v_call clone_size d_call cdr3_aa cdr3_nt
TRBJ1-6 TRBV7-9 NA NA CASSLGRDNSPLHF TGTGCCAGCAGCTTGGGCAGGGATAATTCACCCCTCCACTTT
TRBJ2-3 TRBV10-2 NA TRBD2 CASSGLASGRSWGPDTQYF TGCGCCAGCAGTGGGTTGGCTAGCGGGAGGAGTTGGGGCCCAGATACGCAGTATTTT
TRBJ1-3 TRBV9 NA NA CASSVEQAGNTIYF TGTGCCAGCAGCGTAGAACAGGCTGGAAACACCATATATTTT
TRBJ1-5 TRBV6-2/TRBV6-3 few TRBD1 CASSSIFRDRGQPQHF TGTGCCAGCAGTTCGATATTCCGGGACAGGGGGCAGCCCCAGCATTTT
TRBJ2-2 TRBV6-6 NA NA CASSSSAGELFF TGTGCCAGCAGTAGTAGCGCCGGGGAGCTGTTTTTT
TRBJ2-4 TRBV2 NA TRBD2 CASSLLAGGNIQYF TGTGCCAGCAGTTTACTAGCGGGCGGAAACATTCAGTACTTC
TRBJ2-1 TRBV25-1 once TRBD1 CASSEYEQGHEQFF TGTGCCAGCAGTGAATATGAACAGGGGCATGAGCAGTTCTTC
TRBJ2-3 TRBV9 NA NA CASSGASLSTDTQYF TGTGCCAGCAGCGGGGCGTCGTTAAGCACAGATACGCAGTATTTT
TRBJ1-3 TRBV19 once NA CASRAASGNTIYF TGTGCCAGTCGGGCAGCCTCTGGAAACACCATATATTTT
TRBJ1-4 TRBV30 NA TRBD1 CAWSRDSFGEKLFF TGTGCCTGGAGTCGGGACAGCTTTGGTGAAAAACTGTTTTTT
TRBJ2-1 TRBV7-2 NA NA CASSPGLKQFF TGTGCCAGCAGCCCTGGGCTGAAACAGTTCTTC
TRBJ1-2 TRBV4-1 NA NA CASSQSDGSPNYGYTF TGCGCCAGCAGCCAGTCGGACGGATCACCTAACTATGGCTACACCTTC
TRBJ1-1 TRBV7-3 NA NA CASSSSPTGDTEAFF TGTGCCAGCAGCTCAAGCCCGACAGGAGACACTGAAGCTTTCTTT
TRBJ1-2 TRBV10-3 NA NA CAISESGVKGYTF TGTGCCATCAGTGAGTCGGGAGTAAAGGGCTACACCTTC
TRBJ1-1 TRBV7-9 NA NA CASSYGMRTEAFF TGTGCCAGCAGCTACGGGATGCGCACTGAAGCTTTCTTT
TRBJ1-1 TRBV30 once NA CAWGIPRVNTEAFF TGTGCCTGGGGGATACCTAGGGTGAACACTGAAGCTTTCTTT
TRBJ2-7 TRBV3-1/TRBV3-2 NA NA CASSQLYEQYF TGTGCCAGCAGCCAACTCTACGAGCAGTACTTC
TRBJ2-2 TRBV5-6 NA NA CASSLRRDSSNTGELFF TGTGCCAGCAGCTTGCGGAGGGACTCCTCGAACACCGGGGAGCTGTTTTTT
TRBJ2-5 TRBV9 NA NA CASSTQGAQETQYF TGTGCCAGCAGCACACAGGGAGCACAAGAGACCCAGTACTTC
TRBJ2-2 TRBV5-1 NA NA CASSPRENTGELFF TGCGCCAGCTCCCCTCGCGAGAACACCGGGGAGCTGTTTTTT
TRBJ1-5 TRBV19 NA TRBD1 CASTGQGDAQPQHF TGTGCCAGTACCGGACAGGGGGATGCTCAGCCCCAGCATTTT
TRBJ1-6 TRBV6-4 NA NA CASSARGENSPLHF TGTGCCAGCAGTGCTAGGGGCGAGAATTCACCCCTCCACTTT
TRBJ2-7 TRBV4-2 NA TRBD1 CASSRTGDSYEQYF TGTGCCAGCAGCAGGACAGGGGATTCCTACGAGCAGTACTTC
TRBJ1-2 TRBV18 NA NA CASSQGSLQYGYTF TGTGCCAGCTCACAGGGGTCCCTTCAATATGGCTACACCTTC
TRBJ1-2 TRBV5-8 NA TRBD1 CASSKGRQGGSYGYTF TGTGCCAGCAGCAAGGGAAGACAGGGGGGAAGCTATGGCTACACCTTC
TRBJ2-7 TRBV5-1 NA TRBD1 CASSPGQGRSYEQYF TGCGCCAGCAGCCCCGGACAGGGACGCTCCTACGAGCAGTACTTC
TRBJ1-5 TRBV23-1 once NA CASSQSRQSAGVNQPQHF TGCGCCAGCAGTCAATCGCGGCAGTCAGCCGGGGTCAATCAGCCCCAGCATTTT
TRBJ2-7 TRBV7-2 NA TRBD1 CASSPPQGAFPYEQYF TGTGCCAGCAGCCCCCCACAGGGGGCGTTCCCCTACGAGCAGTACTTC
TRBJ2-1 TRBV27 NA TRBD2 CASEKLAGPYNEQFF TGTGCCAGCGAAAAACTAGCGGGGCCCTACAATGAGCAGTTCTTC
TRBJ2-3 TRBV9 NA TRBD2 CASSVASGGGGDTQYF TGTGCCAGCAGCGTAGCTTCGGGCGGGGGTGGAGATACGCAGTATTTT
TRBJ1-2 TRBV27 NA NA CASSFQGGGYTF TGTGCCAGCAGTTTTCAGGGTGGTGGCTACACCTTC
TRBJ2-3 TRBV28 NA NA CASSSPGGGTDTQYF TGTGCCAGCAGTTCCCCCGGCGGCGGCACAGATACGCAGTATTTT
TRBJ1-3 TRBV23-1 once NA CASTTEGKLSGNTIYF TGCGCCAGCACCACAGAGGGAAAGTTGTCTGGAAACACCATATATTTT
TRBJ1-3 TRBV6-5 NA NA CASSFREGSGNTIYF TGTGCCAGCAGTTTCAGGGAAGGTTCTGGAAACACCATATATTTT
TRBJ2-7 TRBV30 NA NA CAWSSTGPHEQYF TGTGCCTGGAGTTCGACGGGTCCGCACGAGCAGTACTTC
TRBJ2-5 TRBV7-3 NA NA CASSFPGRKTQYF TGTGCCAGCAGCTTCCCGGGGAGAAAGACCCAGTACTTC
TRBJ1-5 TRBV19 NA NA CASSIIQGTSNQPQHF TGTGCCAGTAGTATAATCCAGGGGACTAGCAATCAGCCCCAGCATTTT
TRBJ2-3 TRBV19 NA NA CASSLQGRTDTQYF TGTGCCAGTAGCCTACAGGGACGCACAGATACGCAGTATTTT
TRBJ1-4 TRBV7-6 NA NA CANPQQAEKLFF TGTGCCAACCCACAGCAGGCCGAAAAACTGTTTTTT
TRBJ1-3 TRBV27 NA NA CASSAQGNAGNTIYF TGTGCCAGCAGTGCCCAGGGGAACGCTGGAAACACCATATATTTT
TRBJ2-1 TRBV18 once NA CASSPPGNYNEQFF TGTGCCAGCTCACCACCGGGAAACTACAATGAGCAGTTCTTC
TRBJ2-1 TRBV9 NA NA CASSASSYNEQFF TGTGCCAGCAGCGCCAGCTCCTACAATGAGCAGTTCTTC
TRBJ1-1 TRBV18 NA NA CASSQGMDTEAFF TGTGCCAGCTCACAAGGGATGGACACTGAAGCTTTCTTT
TRBJ1-5 TRBV4-1 NA NA CASSQDLKGSQPQHF TGCGCCAGCAGCCAAGATCTTAAGGGTTCTCAGCCCCAGCATTTT
TRBJ2-3 TRBV11-2 few NA CASSSFQTQYF TGTGCCAGCAGCTCCTTCCAGACGCAGTATTTT
TRBJ2-7 TRBV19 NA NA CASLLRGSSYEQYF TGTGCCAGCCTTCTTAGGGGGAGCTCCTACGAGCAGTACTTC
TRBJ1-2 TRBV29-1 NA NA CSVEDPGTRPYGYTF TGCAGCGTTGAAGATCCCGGGACAAGGCCCTATGGCTACACCTTC
TRBJ2-7 TRBV6-5 NA TRBD1 CASSYSNRGTPYF TGTGCCAGCAGTTACTCGAACAGGGGGACACCGTACTTC